Below are 24 T cell receptor beta chains sequenced from a single sample in a study of cytomegalovirus exposure and HLA in healthy donors. Primers included in the PCR were 60 Vbeta and 13 Jbeta primers. The method was immunoSEQ multiplex PCR; TCRdb's version includes in-frame clones alone and lacks a portion of them. This table holds around 100,000 clones, almost 85% found once. The specimen sequenced was PBMCs. These receptors were taken from a woman younger than 30 in good health and CMV-seropositive.

The rearrangement links TRBV28 to TRBJ2-5; no firm D call. Germline V gives CDR1 MDHEN, CDR2 SYDVKM. Trimming took 5 bases from V and 5 from J, leaving 18 bases between them. The CDR3 runs to 15 residues. The DNA for the CDR3 is TGTGCCAGCAGTACCTTCCGAGGCAAGGTCGAGACCCAGTACTTC. Protein sequence: CASSTFRGKVETQYF.

V usage is TRBV4-1 and J usage is TRBJ2-1; 11 nucleotides line up with TRBD2. The V gene's germline CDR1 is MGHRA and CDR2 YSYEKL. This CDR3 has 16 residues. J gave up 9 bases and V 4 bases, and 11 bases lay outside the gene matches. The CDR3 nucleotides read TGCGCCAGCAGCCCCGCTAGGAATAGCGGGAGGGGTGAGCAGTTCTTC. Protein sequence: CASSPARNSGRGEQFF.

This rearrangement joins TRBV28 to TRBJ2-7; 8 bases align to TRBD1. CDR3 length equals 16 residues. CDR1 and CDR2 (germline): MDHEN, SYDVKM. The trim removed 1 base at V and 4 bases at J, leaving 9 bases unmatched. The CDR3 loop is CASSLYGQGFLYEQYF. The CDR3 DNA is TGTGCCAGCAGTTTATATGGACAGGGATTTCTATACGAGCAGTACTTC. The whole variable domain, remainder taken from reference TRBV28 and TRBJ2-7, is DVKVTQSSRYLVKRTGEKVFLECVQDMDHENMFWYRQDPGLGLRLIYFSYDVKMKEKGDIPEGYSVSREKKERFSLILESASTNQTSMYLCASSLYGQGFLYEQYFGPGTRLTVT.

The chain joins TRBV30 to TRBJ2-5, with 7 positions matching TRBD1. Judging by the DNA end, TRBJ2-7 fits better; the J call may be wrong. The germline gives CDR1 GTSNPN, CDR2 SVGIG (reference sequence). This CDR3 has 12 residues. CDR3 sequence reads: CAWGQASYEQYF. Here the CDR3 DNA reads TGTGCCTGGGGACAGGCCTCCTACGAGCAGTACTTC.

The genes are TRBV5-1 and TRBJ2-2; tentatively, D is TRBD1 (5 bases). The CDR3 runs to 14 residues. Germline CDR1 SGHRS, CDR2 YFSETQ. V lost 1 base to trimming and J lost 5 bases, with 9 bases between them. The CDR3 region is CASSLTGWTGELFF. The CDR3 DNA is TGCGCCAGCAGCTTGACAGGCTGGACCGGGGAGCTGTTTTTT.

The rearrangement links TRBV5-6 to TRBJ1-1; D is perhaps TRBD1 (6 bases). The germline gives CDR1 SGHDT, CDR2 YYEEEE. This CDR3 has 13 residues. Trimming took 4 bases from V and 4 from J, leaving 11 bases between them. The CDR3 coding sequence is TGTGCCAGCAGCCCTACAGGGACCACTGAAGCTTTCTTT. Translating it yields CASSPTGTTEAFF.

A few counts support this clone. The V gene is TRBV7-6, the J gene TRBJ2-1, with 10 bases identical to TRBD2. Trimming at V came to 5 bases and at J to 3 bases, leaving 4 bases not matched to a gene. Germline V lookup: CDR1 SGHVS, CDR2 FNYEAQ. The CDR3 covers 15 residues. The CDR3 spells CASSPGLALYNEQFF. The DNA of the CDR3 is TGTGCCAGCAGCCCGGGACTAGCGCTCTACAATGAGCAGTTCTTC.

The V call is TRBV15, the J call TRBJ1-6; TRBD1 is a possible D gene (6 bases). Trimming pared 1 base from V and 0 bases from J, leaving 7 bases between. The CDR3 is 16 residues long. Germline V gives CDR1 LNHNV, CDR2 YYDKDF (reference sequence). The CDR3 protein is CATSRVQGSYNSPLHF. DNA of the CDR3: TGTGCCACCAGCAGAGTACAGGGCTCCTATAATTCACCCCTCCACTTT.

The gene calls are TRBV6-1 and TRBJ2-7; TRBD1 might be the D (5 bases). CDR3 length equals 13 residues. From germline, CDR1 is MNHNS and CDR2 SASEGT. The germline V and J ends were trimmed by 8 bases and 4 bases, with 15 bases remaining between them. This CDR3 is CASLGQGYYEQYF. CDR3 sequence (DNA): TGTGCCAGCCTTGGCCAGGGTTATTACGAGCAGTACTTC.

This clone was counted a single time. The chain links TRBV7-9 to TRBJ2-2, with a possible D match to TRBD1 (6 bases). Trimming stripped 5 bases from V and 0 bases from J, with 13 bases between. The CDR3 has 16 residues. The germline V gene encodes CDR1 SEHNR and CDR2 FQNEAQ (reference sequence). In DNA form, the CDR3 reads TGTGCCAGCAGCCCCAAACAGGGAACGAACACCGGGGAGCTGTTTTTT. As protein: CASSPKQGTNTGELFF.

The chain employs TRBV7-9 and TRBJ1-3, with D perhaps matching TRBD1 (6 bases). Germline V gives CDR1 SEHNR, CDR2 FQNEAQ (reference sequence). CDR3 length: 16 amino acids. The V end lost 4 bases, the J end lost 4 bases, and 17 bases lay between the germline ends. For the CDR3, the DNA is TGTGCCAGCAGCTGGGGGTTGGGGGCTAAAGGAAACACCATATATTTT. Amino acid sequence: CASSWGLGAKGNTIYF.

This clone is a singleton in its sample. CDR3 coding DNA: TGTGCGGCCGGGACATCCTCCTACGAGCAGTACTTC. This codes for CAAGTSSYEQYF. V is TRBV28 and J is TRBJ2-7; TRBD1 is a possible D gene (6 bases). CDR1 is MDHEN, CDR2 SYDVKM, per germline. The CDR3 is 12 amino acids.

The chain carries TRBV27 and TRBJ2-3, with TRBD2 identical over 8 bases. Germline V gene lookup returns CDR1 MNHEY and CDR2 SMNVEV (reference sequence). The CDR3 spans 12 residues. CDR3 sequence reads: CVVAGWAKEQYF. CDR3 sequence (DNA): TGTGTTGTAGCGGGGTGGGCGAAAGAGCAGTATTTT.

The chain combines TRBV6-6 with TRBJ1-3; D unresolved. Per germline, CDR1 MNHNY and CDR2 SVGAGI (reference sequence). V was cut by 8 bases and J by 0 bases, with 14 bases left in between. CDR3 length: 15 amino acids. The CDR3 loop reads CASEVKRPSGNTIYF. The CDR3 DNA is TGTGCCAGCGAGGTAAAGCGGCCCTCTGGAAACACCATATATTTT.

This chain links TRBV7-9 with TRBJ2-1; 8 positions agree with TRBD1. With V trimmed by 8 bases and J by 4 bases, 7 bases remained unmatched. Germline assignment: CDR1 SEHNR and CDR2 FQNEAQ (reference sequence). CDR3 length equals 14 residues. The CDR3 nucleotides read TGTGCCAGCTCCGACAGGGGACCTTACAATGAGCAGTTCTTC. This encodes CASSDRGPYNEQFF.

Regarding this clone: At one end, the junction sequence differs from germline, possibly due to a read error. The sample carries other DNA sequences with the same CDR3. J is TRBJ2-5 and V is TRBV7-7; 12 nucleotides align to TRBD2. This CDR3 comprises 15 residues. Per germline, CDR1 SSHAT and CDR2 FNYEAQ (reference sequence). This CDR3 reads CASSRTSGTQETQYF. For the CDR3, the DNA is TGTGCTAGCAGCCGGACTAGCGGGACCCAAGAGACCCAGTACTTC.

This chain connects TRBV5-5 to TRBJ2-5; TRBD2 matches at 10 bases. The CDR3 has 15 amino acids. Germline CDR1 reads SGHKS; CDR2 reads YYEKEE (reference sequence). Trimming at V came to 4 bases and at J to 0 bases, leaving 3 bases not matched to a gene. This CDR3 reads CASSLSGGYQETQYF. Written as DNA, the CDR3 is TGTGCCAGCAGCCTTAGCGGGGGGTACCAAGAGACCCAGTACTTC.

The chain employs TRBV28 and TRBJ2-7; perhaps TRBD1 as D (6 bases). Germline lookup yields CDR1 MDHEN and CDR2 SYDVKM. The V end was cut by 5 bases, the J end by 0 bases, with 14 bases between. This CDR3 spans 15 amino acids. CDR3 sequence reads: CASSPRQVNSYEQYF. CDR3 nucleotide sequence: TGTGCCAGCAGTCCAAGACAGGTTAACTCCTACGAGCAGTACTTC.

The count of this clone is one. The genes are TRBV5-4 and TRBJ2-5, with 14 nucleotides matching TRBD2. Unmatched junction bases numbered 6, after V lost 4 bases and J lost 4 bases. The germline V gene encodes CDR1 SGHNT and CDR2 YYREEE (reference sequence). CDR3 length: 16 residues. The CDR3 loop is CASSAGTSGSRETQYF. CDR3 in DNA: TGTGCCAGCAGCGCAGGGACTAGCGGGAGTCGAGAGACCCAGTACTTC.

This chain connects TRBV2 to TRBJ1-2; D perhaps matches TRBD1 (6 bases). Per the germline V gene, CDR1 is SNHLY and CDR2 is FYNNEI. Trimming removed 6 bases from V and 8 bases from J, with 13 bases in between. This CDR3 is 12 amino acids long. The CDR3 protein is CASRLRGYGYTF. The CDR3 DNA follows: TGTGCCAGCAGATTAAGGGGGTACGGCTACACCTTC.

V and J are TRBV25-1 and TRBJ2-7, with 10 bases fitting TRBD1. Germline CDR1 MGHDK, CDR2 SYGVNS. The J segment lost 3 bases and the V segment lost 8 bases, leaving 7 bases of the junction unmatched. The CDR3 spans 14 residues. The CDR3 here is CASAGRDRGYEQYF. Written as DNA, the CDR3 is TGTGCCAGCGCCGGACGGGACAGGGGCTACGAGCAGTACTTC.

This clone appeared a few times. The chain employs TRBV7-9 and TRBJ2-1; D is unclear. The CDR3 runs to 14 residues. V was pared by 0 bases and J by 7 bases, with 10 bases between. Germline values: CDR1 SEHNR, CDR2 FQNEAQ (reference sequence). The CDR3: CASSLAYGRNEQFF. CDR3 in DNA: TGTGCCAGCAGCTTAGCGTATGGGCGTAATGAGCAGTTCTTC. The variable domain in full, with the rest retrieved from reference TRBV7-9 and TRBJ2-1, is DTGVSQNPRHKITKRGQNVTFRCDPISEHNRLYWYRQTLGQGPEFLTYFQNEAQLEKSRLLSDRFSAERPKGSFSTLEIQRTEQGDSAMYLCASSLAYGRNEQFFGPGTRLTVL.

This clone came up a few times. The chain uses TRBV28 and TRBJ1-4, with D tentatively TRBD1 (6 bases). Looked up from germline, CDR1 is MDHEN and CDR2 is SYDVKM. The CDR3 extends over 13 amino acids. Between the trimmed V and J ends, which lost 6 bases and 15 bases, there was a span of 20 bases. The CDR3 region is CASRTQQGPGLFF. As DNA, the CDR3 is TGTGCCAGCAGAACACAACAGGGACCTGGATTGTTTTTT.

This chain links TRBV7-2 with TRBJ2-7; no clear D. With 3 bases removed from V and 1 base from J, the gap between germline ends came to 10 bases. Germline V gives CDR1 SGHTA, CDR2 FQGNSA. The CDR3 extends over 14 amino acids. This CDR3 reads CASSFALYSYEQYF. The CDR3 DNA sequence: TGTGCCAGCAGCTTTGCGTTATATTCCTACGAGCAGTACTTC. The complete variable domain, with remaining parts taken from reference TRBV7-2 and TRBJ2-7, reads GAGVSQSPSNKVTEKGKDVELRCDPISGHTALYWYRQSLGQGLEFLIYFQGNSAPDKSGLPSDRFSAERTGGSVSTLTIQRTQQEDSAVYLCASSFALYSYEQYFGPGTRLTVT.